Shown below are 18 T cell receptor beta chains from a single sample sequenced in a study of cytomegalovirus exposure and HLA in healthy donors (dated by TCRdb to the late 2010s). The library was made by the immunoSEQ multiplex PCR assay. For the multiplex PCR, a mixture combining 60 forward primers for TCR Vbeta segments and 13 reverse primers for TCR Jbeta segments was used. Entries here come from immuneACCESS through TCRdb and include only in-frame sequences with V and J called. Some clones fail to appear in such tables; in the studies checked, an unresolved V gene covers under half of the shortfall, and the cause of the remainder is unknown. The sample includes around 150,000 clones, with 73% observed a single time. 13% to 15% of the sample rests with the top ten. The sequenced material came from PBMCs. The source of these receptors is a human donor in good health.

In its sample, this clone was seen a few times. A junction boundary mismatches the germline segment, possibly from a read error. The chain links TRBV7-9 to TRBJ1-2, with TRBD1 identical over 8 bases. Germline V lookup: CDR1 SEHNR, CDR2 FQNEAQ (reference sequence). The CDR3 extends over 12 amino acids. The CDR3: CSSSQDRGANTF. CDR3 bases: TGTTCCAGCAGCCAAGACAGGGGAGCGAACACCTTC.

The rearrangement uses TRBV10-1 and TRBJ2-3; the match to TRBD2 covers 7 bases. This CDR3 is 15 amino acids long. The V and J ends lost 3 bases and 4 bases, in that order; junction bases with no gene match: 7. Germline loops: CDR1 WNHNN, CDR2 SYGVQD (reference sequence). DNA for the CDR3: TGCGCCAGCAGTGATGGGGGGGGTGGCGCAGATACGCAGTATTTT. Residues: CASSDGGGGADTQYF.

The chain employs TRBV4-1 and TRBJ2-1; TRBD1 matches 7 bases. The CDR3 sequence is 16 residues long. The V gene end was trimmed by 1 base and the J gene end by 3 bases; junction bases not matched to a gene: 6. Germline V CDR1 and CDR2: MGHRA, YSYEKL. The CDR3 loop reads CASSQAAGGDYNEQFF. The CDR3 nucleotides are TGCGCCAGCAGCCAAGCAGCAGGGGGTGACTACAATGAGCAGTTCTTC.

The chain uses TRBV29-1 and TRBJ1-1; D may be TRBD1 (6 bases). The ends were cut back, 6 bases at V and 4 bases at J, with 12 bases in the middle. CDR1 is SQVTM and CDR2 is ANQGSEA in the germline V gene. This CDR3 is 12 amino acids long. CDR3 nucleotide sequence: TGCAGCGTCGAGGGGGTCGGCACTGAAGCTTTCTTT. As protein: CSVEGVGTEAFF.

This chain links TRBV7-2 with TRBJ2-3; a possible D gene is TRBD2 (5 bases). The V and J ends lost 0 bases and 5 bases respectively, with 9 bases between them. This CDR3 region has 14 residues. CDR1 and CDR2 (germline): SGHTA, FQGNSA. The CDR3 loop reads CASSLARGEDTQYF. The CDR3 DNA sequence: TGTGCCAGCAGCTTAGCCCGGGGTGAAGATACGCAGTATTTT.

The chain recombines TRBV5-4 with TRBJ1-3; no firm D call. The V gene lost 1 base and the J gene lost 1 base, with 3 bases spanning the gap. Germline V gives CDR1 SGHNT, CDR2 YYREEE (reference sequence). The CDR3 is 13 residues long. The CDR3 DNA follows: TGTGCCAGCAGCTTGATATCTGGAAACACCATATATTTT. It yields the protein CASSLISGNTIYF.

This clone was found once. The CDR3 sequence is CASSTGGNTGELFF. The CDR3 region has the DNA TGCGCCAGCTCGACAGGGGGGAACACCGGGGAGCTGTTTTTT. The chain recombines TRBV5-1 with TRBJ2-2; 9 bases fit TRBD1. V lost 7 bases and J lost 1; bases outside the gene matches: 2. Germline CDR1 reads SGHRS; CDR2 reads YFSETQ. The length of the CDR3 is 14 residues.

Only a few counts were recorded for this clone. The DNA for the CDR3 is TGTGCCAGCAATCGGGAGACCCAAGAGACCCAGTACTTC. Translation gives CASNRETQETQYF. The chain recombines TRBV6-1 with TRBJ2-5; the D gene is possibly TRBD2 (6 bases). Trimming pared 7 bases from V and 1 base from J, leaving 10 bases between. Germline V gene lookup returns CDR1 MNHNS and CDR2 SASEGT. There are 13 residues in the CDR3.

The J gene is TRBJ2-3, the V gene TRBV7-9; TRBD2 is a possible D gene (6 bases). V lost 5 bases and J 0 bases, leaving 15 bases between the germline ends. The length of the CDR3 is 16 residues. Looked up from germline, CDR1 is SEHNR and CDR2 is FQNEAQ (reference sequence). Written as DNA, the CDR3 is TGTGCCAGCAGCCCCAGCAGGGCGGGGAGCACAGATACGCAGTATTTT. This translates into CASSPSRAGSTDTQYF.

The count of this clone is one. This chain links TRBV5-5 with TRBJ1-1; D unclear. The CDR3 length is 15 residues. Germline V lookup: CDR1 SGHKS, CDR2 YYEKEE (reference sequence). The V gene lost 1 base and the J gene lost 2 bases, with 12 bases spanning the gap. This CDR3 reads CASSLLAGINTEAFF. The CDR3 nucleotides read TGTGCCAGCAGCTTGTTGGCGGGGATCAACACTGAAGCTTTCTTT.

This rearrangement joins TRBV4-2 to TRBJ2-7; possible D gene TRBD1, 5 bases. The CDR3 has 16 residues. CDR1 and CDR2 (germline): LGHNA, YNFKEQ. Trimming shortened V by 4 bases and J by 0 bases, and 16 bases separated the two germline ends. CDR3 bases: TGTGCCAGCAGCCCAAGTCATTTAGGGGTCTCCTACGAGCAGTACTTC. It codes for CASSPSHLGVSYEQYF.

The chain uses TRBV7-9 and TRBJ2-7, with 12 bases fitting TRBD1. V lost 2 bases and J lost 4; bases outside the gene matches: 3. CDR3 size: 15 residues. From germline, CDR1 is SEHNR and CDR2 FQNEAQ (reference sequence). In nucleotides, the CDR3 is TGTGCCAGCAGCTTAACGGGACAGGGGGCTTACGAGCAGTACTTC. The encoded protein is CASSLTGQGAYEQYF.

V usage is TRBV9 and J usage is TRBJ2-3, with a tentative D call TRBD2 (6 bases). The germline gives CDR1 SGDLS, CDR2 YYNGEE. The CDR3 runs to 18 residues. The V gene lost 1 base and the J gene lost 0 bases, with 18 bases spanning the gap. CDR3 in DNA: TGTGCCAGCAGCGTACAGAGTGGTGGGACTCCAAGCACAGATACGCAGTATTTT. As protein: CASSVQSGGTPSTDTQYF.

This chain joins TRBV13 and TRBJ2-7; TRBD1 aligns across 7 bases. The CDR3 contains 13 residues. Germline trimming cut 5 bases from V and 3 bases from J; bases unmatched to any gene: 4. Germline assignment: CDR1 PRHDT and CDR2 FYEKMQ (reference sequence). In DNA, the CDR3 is TGTGCCAGCAGCCCGGGACAGCGCTACGAGCAGTACTTC. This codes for CASSPGQRYEQYF.

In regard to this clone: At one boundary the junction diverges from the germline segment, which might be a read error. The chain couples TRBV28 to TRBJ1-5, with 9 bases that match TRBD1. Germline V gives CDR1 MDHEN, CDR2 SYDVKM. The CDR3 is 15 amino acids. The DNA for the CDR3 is TGTGCCAGCAGTTTAATGCCCCCCCCGGGACAGGGACGAAATTTT. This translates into CASSLMPPPGQGRNF.

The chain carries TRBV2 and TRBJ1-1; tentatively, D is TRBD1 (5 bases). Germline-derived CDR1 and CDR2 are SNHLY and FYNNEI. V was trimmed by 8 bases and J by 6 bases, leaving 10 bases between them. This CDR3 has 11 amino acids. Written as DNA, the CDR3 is TGTGCCAGCCCCCGGGGGGCTGAAGCTTTCTTT. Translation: CASPRGAEAFF. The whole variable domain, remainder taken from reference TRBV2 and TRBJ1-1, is EPEVTQTPSHQVTQMGQEVILRCVPISNHLYFYWYRQILGQKVEFLVSFYNNEISEKSEIFDDQFSVERPDGSNFTLKIRSTKLEDSAMYFCASPRGAEAFFGQGTRLTVV.

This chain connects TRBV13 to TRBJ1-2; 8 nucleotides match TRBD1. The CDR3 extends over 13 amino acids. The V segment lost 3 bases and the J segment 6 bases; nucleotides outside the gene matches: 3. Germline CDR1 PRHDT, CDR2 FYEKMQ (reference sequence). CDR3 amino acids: CASSFGQGDGYTF. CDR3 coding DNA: TGTGCCAGCAGCTTTGGACAGGGAGATGGCTACACCTTC.

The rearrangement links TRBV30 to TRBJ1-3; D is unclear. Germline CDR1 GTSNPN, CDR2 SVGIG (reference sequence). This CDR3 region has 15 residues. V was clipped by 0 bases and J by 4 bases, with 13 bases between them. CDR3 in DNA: TGTGCCTGGAGTGTACGGGAGGGAATCGGAAACACCATATATTTT. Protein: CAWSVREGIGNTIYF.